Presented here are 23 T cell receptor beta chains from one specimen sequenced in a study of cytomegalovirus exposure and HLA in healthy donors (dated by TCRdb to 2016 to 2017). Library generation was performed with the immunoSEQ multiplex PCR assay. The multiplex PCR relied on a mix of 60 forward primers for TCR Vbeta segments and 13 reverse primers for TCR Jbeta segments. Drawn from immuneACCESS, this table holds only the in-frame rearrangements with V and J called that TCRdb kept. Clones are partly lost; checked studies trace under half to an unresolved V gene and leave the rest unexplained. The sample table shows roughly 100,000 clones, and roughly 80% are seen once. The ten largest clones add up to around 6.9% of the sample. Sequencing used PBMCs. These receptors were collected from a man aged 30 to 39 in good health and CMV-seropositive.

The chain is built from TRBV5-6 and TRBJ2-1, with 14 bases aligning to TRBD2. There are 17 residues in the CDR3. Per germline, CDR1 SGHDT and CDR2 YYEEEE. After removal of 3 bases from V and 7 bases from J, the junction contained 9 bases not matched to a gene. The CDR3 is CASSYRLAGGGRNEQFF. The CDR3 DNA reads as TGTGCCAGCAGCTACCGACTAGCGGGGGGGGGTAGGAATGAGCAGTTCTTC.

The chain carries TRBV7-9 and TRBJ2-2; D might be TRBD1 (5 bases). Trimming pared 4 bases from V and 6 bases from J, leaving 15 bases between. From germline, CDR1 is SEHNR and CDR2 FQNEAQ (reference sequence). CDR3 length equals 15 residues. In DNA form, the CDR3 reads TGTGCCAGCAGCTCGCCACAAGGGGAAGCCGGGGAGCTGTTTTTT. Translation gives CASSSPQGEAGELFF.

In this sample, this clone is medium-sized. The chain employs TRBV5-6 and TRBJ1-3; 9 nucleotides match TRBD1. The J segment lost 3 bases and the V segment lost 3 bases, leaving 1 base of the junction unmatched. This CDR3 is 14 amino acids long. Germline CDR1 SGHDT, CDR2 YYEEEE. For the CDR3, the DNA is TGTGCCAGCAGCTGGGGACAGGGTGGAAACACCATATATTTT. Translating it yields CASSWGQGGNTIYF.

This chain connects TRBV25-1 to TRBJ1-2, with TRBD1 as a possible D gene (6 bases). The germline V gene encodes CDR1 MGHDK and CDR2 SYGVNS. The CDR3 totals 14 residues. V lost 3 bases to trimming and J lost 3 bases, with 11 bases between them. CDR3 region: CASSEAGEHYGYTF. The DNA of the CDR3 is TGTGCCAGCAGTGAGGCAGGGGAACACTATGGCTACACCTTC.

This clone has a handful of counts. The chain links TRBV9 to TRBJ2-7; TRBD1 matches 7 bases. CDR1 is SGDLS and CDR2 is YYNGEE in the germline V gene. The CDR3 length is 14 residues. Trimming removed 4 bases from V and 6 bases from J; junction bases left unmatched: 10. CDR3 loop: CASSSGQRDGEQYF. The CDR3 DNA reads TGTGCCAGCAGCTCGGGACAGAGAGACGGCGAGCAGTACTTC.

The chain combines TRBV6-5 with TRBJ1-4, with D tentatively TRBD1 (5 bases). Germline V gives CDR1 MNHEY, CDR2 SVGAGI. V was cut by 2 bases and J by 3 bases, with 13 bases left in between. The CDR3 spans 16 residues. This chain's CDR3 is CASSYGGAGPNEKLFF. The CDR3 nucleotides read TGTGCCAGCAGTTACGGAGGGGCCGGGCCTAATGAAAAACTGTTTTTT.

This rearrangement joins TRBV27 to TRBJ2-4; TRBD1 matches at 11 bases. The CDR3 has 13 amino acids. CDR1 MNHEY and CDR2 SMNVEV come from the germline V gene (reference sequence). V gave up 8 bases and J gave up 8 bases; unmatched junction bases: 5. CDR3 coding DNA: TGTGCCAGCGGGACAGGGGGAGCTTACATTCAGTACTTC. As protein: CASGTGGAYIQYF.

The chain uses TRBV9 and TRBJ1-1; D is uncertain. V dropped 8 bases and J dropped 4 bases, with 18 bases sitting between them. The CDR3 extends over 14 amino acids. The germline CDR1 and CDR2 sequences are SGDLS and YYNGEE. This CDR3 is CASSPIQWSTEAFF. The CDR3 DNA is TGTGCCAGTTCACCCATCCAGTGGAGCACTGAAGCTTTCTTT.

The table lists this clone with a count of one. This chain links TRBV4-3 with TRBJ1-3, with TRBD1 matching 9 bases. Per germline, CDR1 LGHNA and CDR2 YSLEER. V was pared by 4 bases and J by 2 bases, with 3 bases of the junction left unmatched. The CDR3 runs to 15 residues. The CDR3 here is CASSPGTGPGNTIYF. The CDR3 DNA sequence: TGCGCCAGCAGCCCTGGGACAGGGCCTGGAAACACCATATATTTT.

V gene TRBV2 combines with J gene TRBJ1-4, with unresolved D. Trimming removed 7 bases at V and 5 bases at J, with 14 bases between. This CDR3 contains 14 residues. Germline V gene data show CDR1 as SNHLY and CDR2 as FYNNEI. CDR3 DNA sequence: TGTGCCAGCACACAGCGGAGATGGAATGAAAAACTGTTTTTT. This gives the protein CASTQRRWNEKLFF.

V usage is TRBV15 and J usage is TRBJ2-1; D might be TRBD2 (5 bases). V was shortened by 5 bases and J by 3 bases, with 8 bases between the two germline ends. CDR1 and CDR2 (germline): LNHNV, YYDKDF (reference sequence). The CDR3 covers 13 residues. CDR3 coding DNA: TGTGCCACCAGCGAGGGTTACTACAATGAGCAGTTCTTC. Its translation is CATSEGYYNEQFF.

This sequence joins TRBV4-3 and TRBJ1-3; tentative D call: TRBD1 (6 bases). The germline V gene encodes CDR1 LGHNA and CDR2 YSLEER. The V end lost 1 base, the J end lost 1 base, and 11 bases lay between the germline ends. The CDR3 contains 16 residues. The CDR3 DNA sequence: TGCGCCAGCAGCCAAGTAATTCAGGGGTCTGGAAACACCATATATTTT. Its protein product is CASSQVIQGSGNTIYF.

V usage is TRBV4-1 and J usage is TRBJ1-1, with D unresolved. The germline CDR1 and CDR2 sequences are MGHRA and YSYEKL. V lost 0 bases, J lost 1 base, and 12 bases lay in between. This CDR3 comprises 16 residues. The CDR3 DNA reads TGCGCCAGCAGCCAAGATCGAGGGAAAAAGAACACTGAAGCTTTCTTT. Residues: CASSQDRGKKNTEAFF.

DNA for the CDR3: TGTGCCACCAGCAGAGATCTGATAGATTCCTACGAGCAGTACTTC. It specifies CATSRDLIDSYEQYF. The rearrangement links TRBV15 to TRBJ2-7; D unresolved. CDR1 is LNHNV and CDR2 is YYDKDF in the germline V gene (reference sequence). The CDR3 totals 15 residues. Between the trimmed V and J ends, which lost 0 bases and 1 base, there was a span of 10 bases.

This chain links TRBV2 with TRBJ2-1, with D perhaps TRBD1 (5 bases). The CDR3 is made up of 14 amino acids. V shed 6 bases and J shed 7 bases, with 16 bases lying between them. Germline CDR1 and CDR2: SNHLY and FYNNEI. CDR3 sequence: CASSSQGVGNEQFF. CDR3 in DNA: TGTGCCAGCAGCAGTCAGGGTGTAGGGAATGAGCAGTTCTTC. Filled out from reference TRBV2 and TRBJ2-1, the complete variable domain reads EPEVTQTPSHQVTQMGQEVILRCVPISNHLYFYWYRQILGQKVEFLVSFYNNEISEKSEIFDDQFSVERPDGSNFTLKIRSTKLEDSAMYFCASSSQGVGNEQFFGPGTRLTVL.

This clone was recorded only once. This chain links TRBV7-2 with TRBJ2-7; 12 positions match TRBD2. The germline CDR1 and CDR2 sequences are SGHTA and FQGNSA. V lost 4 bases, J lost 6 bases, and 4 bases stayed unmatched. The CDR3 extends over 14 amino acids. The CDR3 DNA reads as TGTGCCAGCAGCTCTACTAGCGGGGGGCGCGAGCAGTACTTC. This translates into CASSSTSGGREQYF. Looking up the rest from reference TRBV7-2 and TRBJ2-7 gives the full variable domain: GAGVSQSPSNKVTEKGKDVELRCDPISGHTALYWYRQSLGQGLEFLIYFQGNSAPDKSGLPSDRFSAERTGGSVSTLTIQRTQQEDSAVYLCASSSTSGGREQYFGPGTRLTVT.

V gene TRBV2 combines with J gene TRBJ1-6; D is uncertain. The CDR3 has 18 amino acids. CDR1 is SNHLY, CDR2 FYNNEI, per germline. Trimming removed 1 base at V and 0 bases at J, with 13 bases between. This CDR3 reads CASSEEFGRSSYNSPLHF. DNA for the CDR3: TGTGCCAGCAGTGAAGAATTTGGTAGGAGCTCCTATAATTCACCCCTCCACTTT.

This clone was picked up one time. This rearrangement joins TRBV29-1 to TRBJ2-1; the match to TRBD2 covers 9 bases. CDR3 size: 15 residues. Looked up from germline, CDR1 is SQVTM and CDR2 is ANQGSEA. V lost 8 bases to trimming and J lost 2 bases; unmatched junction nucleotides: 10. CDR3 nucleotide sequence: TGCAGCTTAAGCACGAGCGGGGGGCCCTACAATGAGCAGTTCTTC. Translating it yields CSLSTSGGPYNEQFF.

As regards this clone: This sample also contains other DNA sequences that code for the same CDR3. The V and J genes are TRBV5-6 and TRBJ2-5, with 11 bases that match TRBD2. CDR3 length: 15 amino acids. Per germline, CDR1 SGHDT and CDR2 YYEEEE. J gave up 5 bases and V 1 base, and 4 bases lay outside the gene matches. This CDR3 is CASSLLAGGRETQYF. The CDR3 DNA sequence: TGTGCCAGCAGCTTGCTAGCGGGGGGCCGGGAGACCCAGTACTTC.

The chain uses TRBV7-6 and TRBJ2-7; 10 bases are shared with TRBD2. The CDR3 runs 15 residues. V gave up 5 bases and J gave up 3 bases; unmatched junction bases: 7. The V gene's germline CDR1 is SGHVS and CDR2 FNYEAQ. The CDR3 DNA reads TGTGCCAGCAGCCCCCAGCGGGGGGGCCGCTACGAGCAGTACTTC. Protein product: CASSPQRGGRYEQYF.

This clone is a singleton in its sample. The V call is TRBV5-1, the J call TRBJ2-5; 10 bases are a match to TRBD2. V was pared by 3 bases and J by 1 base, with 9 bases of the junction left unmatched. This CDR3 has 17 residues. Germline V gives CDR1 SGHRS, CDR2 YFSETQ. As DNA, the CDR3 is TGCGCCAGCAGCTCGCCTGGGGCTAGCGGGGGCCAAGAGACCCAGTACTTC. Translated: CASSSPGASGGQETQYF.

The V gene is TRBV15, the J gene TRBJ1-1; D call uncertain. Germline V gene sequence: CDR1 LNHNV, CDR2 YYDKDF (reference sequence). Trimming left V 0 bases short and J 7 bases short, with 9 bases between. The CDR3 runs to 13 residues. The CDR3 protein is CATSRDSQSEAFF. DNA of the CDR3: TGTGCCACCAGCAGAGATAGCCAAAGTGAAGCTTTCTTT.

This clone was recorded a few times. The rearrangement uses TRBV5-1 and TRBJ1-4, with TRBD1 as a possible D gene (5 bases). This CDR3 is 15 amino acids long. The V end was cut by 1 base, the J end by 3 bases, with 10 bases between. Germline V lookup: CDR1 SGHRS, CDR2 YFSETQ. This CDR3 is CASSLLGGPNEKLFF. CDR3 nucleotide sequence: TGCGCCAGCAGCTTGTTGGGGGGACCTAATGAAAAACTGTTTTTT. Filled out from reference TRBV5-1 and TRBJ1-4, the complete variable domain reads KAGVTQTPRYLIKTRGQQVTLSCSPISGHRSVSWYQQTPGQGLQFLFEYFSETQRNKGNFPGRFSGRQFSNSRSEMNVSTLELGDSALYLCASSLLGGPNEKLFFGSGTQLSVL.